The present T cell receptor beta chain was sequenced within a study of OX40 agonist ivuxolimab in advanced cancers. At the level of the study: Patients received the agonistic anti-OX40 (CD134) antibody ivuxolimab.

Clones were sequenced by immunoSEQ multiplex PCR, and TCRdb holds only the in-frame ones, with some missing. Here the sample spans 60,000 to 70,000 clones, 70% to 90% being singletons. Trimming stripped 0 bases from V and 0 bases from J, with 11 bases between. This CDR3 is 16 amino acids long. Germline loops: CDR1 KGHSH, CDR2 LQKENI. The chain has TRBV18 and TRBJ1-2, with no clear D. Here the sequenced sample was CD4+ or CD8+ T cells sorted from blood, taken in a trial of the OX40 agonist ivuxolimab. This receptor was taken from an adult with an advanced solid tumor such as melanoma, head and neck, liver or kidney cancer. The CDR3 protein is CASSPPNLLANYGYTF. The DNA of the CDR3 is TGTGCCAGCTCACCACCGAACCTGCTGGCTAACTATGGCTACACCTTC.